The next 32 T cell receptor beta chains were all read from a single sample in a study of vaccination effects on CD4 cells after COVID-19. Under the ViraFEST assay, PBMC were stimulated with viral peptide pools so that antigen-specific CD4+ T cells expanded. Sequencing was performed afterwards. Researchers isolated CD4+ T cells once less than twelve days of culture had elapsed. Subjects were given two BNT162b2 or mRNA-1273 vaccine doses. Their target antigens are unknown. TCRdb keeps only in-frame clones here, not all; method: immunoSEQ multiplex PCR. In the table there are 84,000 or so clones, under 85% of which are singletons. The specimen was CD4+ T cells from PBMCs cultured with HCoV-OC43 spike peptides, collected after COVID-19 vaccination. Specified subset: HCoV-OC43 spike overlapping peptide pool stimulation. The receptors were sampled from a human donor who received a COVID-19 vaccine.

The CDR3 protein is CASSTLGTRGTGELFF. DNA of the CDR3: TGTGCCAGTAGTACCCTCGGGACTAGAGGGACCGGGGAGCTGTTTTTT. V and J are TRBV19 and TRBJ2-2, with 8 bases fitting TRBD2. The CDR3 totals 16 residues. With V trimmed by 4 bases and J by 5 bases, 9 bases remained unmatched. The germline V gene encodes CDR1 LNHDA and CDR2 SQIVND (reference sequence).

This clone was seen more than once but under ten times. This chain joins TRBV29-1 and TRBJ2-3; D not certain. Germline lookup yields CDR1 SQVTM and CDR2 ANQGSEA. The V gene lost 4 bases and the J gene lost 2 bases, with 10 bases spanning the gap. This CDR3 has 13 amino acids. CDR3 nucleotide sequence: TGCAGCGTTGCGGTAGGGTACACAGATACGCAGTATTTT. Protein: CSVAVGYTDTQYF.

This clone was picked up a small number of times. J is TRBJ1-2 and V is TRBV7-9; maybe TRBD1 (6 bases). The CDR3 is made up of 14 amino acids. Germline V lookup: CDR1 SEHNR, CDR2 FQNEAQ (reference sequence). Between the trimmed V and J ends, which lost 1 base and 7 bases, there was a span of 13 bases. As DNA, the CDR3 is TGTGCCAGCAGCTTAGACGGAGTCAGGGGTGGCTACACCTTC. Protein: CASSLDGVRGGYTF. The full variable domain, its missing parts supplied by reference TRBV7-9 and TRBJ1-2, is DTGVSQNPRHKITKRGQNVTFRCDPISEHNRLYWYRQTLGQGPEFLTYFQNEAQLEKSRLLSDRFSAERPKGSFSTLEIQRTEQGDSAMYLCASSLDGVRGGYTFGSGTRLTVV.

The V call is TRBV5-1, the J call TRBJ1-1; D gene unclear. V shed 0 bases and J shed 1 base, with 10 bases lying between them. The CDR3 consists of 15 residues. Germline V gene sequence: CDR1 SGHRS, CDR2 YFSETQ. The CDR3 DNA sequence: TGCGCCAGCAGCTTGGATGTGGGTGGGAACACTGAAGCTTTCTTT. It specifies CASSLDVGGNTEAFF.

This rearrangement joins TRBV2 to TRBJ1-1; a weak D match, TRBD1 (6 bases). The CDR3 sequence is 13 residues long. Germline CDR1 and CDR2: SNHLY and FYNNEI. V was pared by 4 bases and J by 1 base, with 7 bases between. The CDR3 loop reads CASSVQGNTEAFF. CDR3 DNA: TGTGCCAGCAGTGTACAGGGGAACACTGAAGCTTTCTTT.

The CDR3 DNA follows: TGTGCCAGCAGCAAGCGGGGGTTTAGCACAGATACGCAGTATTTT. Encoded protein: CASSKRGFSTDTQYF. This chain uses TRBV7-3 with TRBJ2-3, with 8 nucleotides matching TRBD2. Germline V gives CDR1 SGHTA, CDR2 FQGTGA. V trimming: 5 bases; J trimming: 0 bases; junction bases outside the gene matches: 4. The CDR3 runs to 15 residues.

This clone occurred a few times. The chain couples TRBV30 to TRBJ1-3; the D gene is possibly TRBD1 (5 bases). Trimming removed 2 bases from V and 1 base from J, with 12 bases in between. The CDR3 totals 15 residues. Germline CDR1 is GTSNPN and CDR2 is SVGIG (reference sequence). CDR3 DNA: TGTGCCTGGAGTTCTCATTCAGGGTCTGGAAACACCATATATTTT. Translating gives CAWSSHSGSGNTIYF. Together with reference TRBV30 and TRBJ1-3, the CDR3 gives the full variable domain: SQTIHQWPATLVQPVGSPLSLECTVEGTSNPNLYWYRQAAGRGLQLLFYSVGIGQISSEVPQNLSASRPQDRQFILSSKKLLLSDSGFYLCAWSSHSGSGNTIYFGEGSWLTVV.

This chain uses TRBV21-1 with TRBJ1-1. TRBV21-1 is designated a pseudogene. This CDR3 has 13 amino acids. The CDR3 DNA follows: TGTGCCAGCAGCAAAGCGAGGGGTTCTGAAGCTTTCTTT. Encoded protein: CASSKARGSEAFF.

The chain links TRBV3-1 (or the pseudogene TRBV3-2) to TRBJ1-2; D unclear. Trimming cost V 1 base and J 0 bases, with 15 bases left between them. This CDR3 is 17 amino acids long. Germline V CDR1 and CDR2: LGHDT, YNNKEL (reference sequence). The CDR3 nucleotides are TGTGCCAGCAGCCAAGGGAGTGGGTGGGGTACTAACTATGGCTACACCTTC. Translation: CASSQGSGWGTNYGYTF.

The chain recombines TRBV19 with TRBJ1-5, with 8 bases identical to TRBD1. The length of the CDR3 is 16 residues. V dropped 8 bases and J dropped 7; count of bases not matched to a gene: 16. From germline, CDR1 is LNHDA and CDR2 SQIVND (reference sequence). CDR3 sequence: CASQNRGTLVGQPQHF. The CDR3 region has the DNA TGTGCCAGTCAAAACAGGGGGACCCTAGTAGGACAGCCCCAGCATTTT.

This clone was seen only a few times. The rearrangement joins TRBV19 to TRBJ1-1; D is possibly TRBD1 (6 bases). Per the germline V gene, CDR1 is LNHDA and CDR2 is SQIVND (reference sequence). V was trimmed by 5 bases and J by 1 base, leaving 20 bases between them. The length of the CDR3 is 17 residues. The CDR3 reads CASSSVAGQPRNTEAFF. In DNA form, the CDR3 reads TGTGCCAGTAGTTCAGTCGCCGGACAGCCAAGGAACACTGAAGCTTTCTTT. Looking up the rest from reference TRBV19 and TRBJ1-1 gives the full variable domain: DGGITQSPKYLFRKEGQNVTLSCEQNLNHDAMYWYRQDPGQGLRLIYYSQIVNDFQKGDIAEGYSVSREKKESFPLTVTSAQKNPTAFYLCASSSVAGQPRNTEAFFGQGTRLTVV.

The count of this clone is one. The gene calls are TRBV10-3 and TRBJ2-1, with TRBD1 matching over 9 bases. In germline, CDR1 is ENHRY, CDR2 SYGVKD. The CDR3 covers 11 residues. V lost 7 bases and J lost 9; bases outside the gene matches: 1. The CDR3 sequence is CAINRGPEQFF. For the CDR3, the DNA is TGTGCCATCAACAGGGGGCCTGAGCAGTTCTTC.

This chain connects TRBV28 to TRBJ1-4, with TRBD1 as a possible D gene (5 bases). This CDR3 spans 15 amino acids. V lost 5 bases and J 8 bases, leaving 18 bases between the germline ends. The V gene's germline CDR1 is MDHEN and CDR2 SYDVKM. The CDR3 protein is CASSLMQGFSEKLFF. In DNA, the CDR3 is TGTGCCAGCAGTCTAATGCAGGGATTCAGCGAAAAACTGTTTTTT.

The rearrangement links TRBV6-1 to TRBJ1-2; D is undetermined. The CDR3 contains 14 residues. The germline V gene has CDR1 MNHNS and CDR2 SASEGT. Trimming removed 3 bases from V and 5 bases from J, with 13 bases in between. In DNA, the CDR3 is TGTGCCAGCAGTGATGGGAATGCTTTATATGGCTACACCTTC. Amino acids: CASSDGNALYGYTF.

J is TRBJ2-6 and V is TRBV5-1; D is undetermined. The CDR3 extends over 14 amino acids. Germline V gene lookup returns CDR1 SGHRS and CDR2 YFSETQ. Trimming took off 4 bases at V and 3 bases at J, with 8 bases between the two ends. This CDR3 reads CASSPQDGANVLTF. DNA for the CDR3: TGCGCCAGCAGCCCCCAGGATGGGGCCAACGTCCTGACTTTC.

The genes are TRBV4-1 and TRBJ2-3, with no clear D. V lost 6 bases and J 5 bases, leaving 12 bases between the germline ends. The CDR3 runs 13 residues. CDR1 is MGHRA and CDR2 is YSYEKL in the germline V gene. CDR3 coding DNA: TGCGCCAGCAGTGGAGCGAATTTAGATACGCAGTATTTT. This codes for CASSGANLDTQYF.

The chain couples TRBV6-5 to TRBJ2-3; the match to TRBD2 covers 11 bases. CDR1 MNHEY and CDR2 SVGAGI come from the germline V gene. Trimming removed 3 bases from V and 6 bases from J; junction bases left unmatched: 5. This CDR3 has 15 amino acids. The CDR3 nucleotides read TGTGCCAGCAGTTATAGCGGGGGGGTTTCGGATACGCAGTATTTT. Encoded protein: CASSYSGGVSDTQYF.

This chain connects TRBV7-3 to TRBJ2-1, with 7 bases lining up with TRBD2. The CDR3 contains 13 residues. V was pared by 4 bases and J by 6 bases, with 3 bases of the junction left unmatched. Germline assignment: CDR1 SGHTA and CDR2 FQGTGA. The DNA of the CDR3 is TGTGCCAGCAGCTCTACTAGCGTCAATGAGCAGTTCTTC. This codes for CASSSTSVNEQFF.

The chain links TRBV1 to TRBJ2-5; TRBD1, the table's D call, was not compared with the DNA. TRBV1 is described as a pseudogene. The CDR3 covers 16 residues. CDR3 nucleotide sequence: TGCACCAGCAGCCAGCTTTCCGGGACAGTGAAAGAGACCCAGTACTTC. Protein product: CTSSQLSGTVKETQYF.

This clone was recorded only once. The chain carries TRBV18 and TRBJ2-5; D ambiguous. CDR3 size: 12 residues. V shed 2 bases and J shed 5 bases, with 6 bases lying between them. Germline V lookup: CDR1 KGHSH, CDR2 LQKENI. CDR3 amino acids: CASSPKGETQYF. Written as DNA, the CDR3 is TGTGCCAGCTCACCAAAAGGGGAGACCCAGTACTTC.

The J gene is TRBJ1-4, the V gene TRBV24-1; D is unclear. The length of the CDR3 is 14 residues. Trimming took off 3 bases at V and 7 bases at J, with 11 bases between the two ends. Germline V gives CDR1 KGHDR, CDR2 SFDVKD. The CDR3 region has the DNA TGTGCCACCAGTGATCATCCCCCAAGTGAAAAACTGTTTTTT. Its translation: CATSDHPPSEKLFF.

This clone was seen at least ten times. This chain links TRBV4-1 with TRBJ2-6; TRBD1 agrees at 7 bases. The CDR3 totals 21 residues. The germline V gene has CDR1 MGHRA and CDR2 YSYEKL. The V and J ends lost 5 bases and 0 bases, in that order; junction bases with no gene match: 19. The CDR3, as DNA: TGCGCCAGCAGCGCCAGATCCATGACAGGGTTACTATCCTCTGGGGCCAACGTCCTGACTTTC. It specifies CASSARSMTGLLSSGANVLTF.

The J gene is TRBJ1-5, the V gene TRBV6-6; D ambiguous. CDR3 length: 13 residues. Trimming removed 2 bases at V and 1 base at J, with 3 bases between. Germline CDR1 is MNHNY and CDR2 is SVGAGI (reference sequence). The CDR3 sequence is CASSYKSNQPQHF. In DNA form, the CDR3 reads TGTGCCAGCAGTTACAAAAGCAATCAGCCCCAGCATTTT.

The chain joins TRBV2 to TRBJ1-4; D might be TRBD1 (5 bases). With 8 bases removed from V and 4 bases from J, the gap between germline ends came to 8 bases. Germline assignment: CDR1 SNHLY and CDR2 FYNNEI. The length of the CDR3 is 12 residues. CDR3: CASGQSNEKLFF. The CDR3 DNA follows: TGTGCCAGCGGACAAAGTAATGAAAAACTGTTTTTT.

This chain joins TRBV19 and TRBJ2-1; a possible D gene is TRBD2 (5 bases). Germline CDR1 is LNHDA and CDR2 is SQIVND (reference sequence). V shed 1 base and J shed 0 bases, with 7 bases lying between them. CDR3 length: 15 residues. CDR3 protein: CASSIVRVSYNEQFF. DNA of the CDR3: TGTGCCAGTAGTATAGTGAGGGTCTCCTACAATGAGCAGTTCTTC.

Here the CDR3 reads CASSSGGGYNQPQHF. Here the CDR3 DNA reads TGTGCCAGCAGCTCAGGCGGTGGGTACAATCAGCCCCAGCATTTT. This chain links TRBV11-2 with TRBJ1-5; D gene unclear. The CDR3 sequence is 15 residues long. The ends were cut back, 4 bases at V and 3 bases at J, with 13 bases in the middle. CDR1 is SGHAT, CDR2 FQNNGV, per germline.

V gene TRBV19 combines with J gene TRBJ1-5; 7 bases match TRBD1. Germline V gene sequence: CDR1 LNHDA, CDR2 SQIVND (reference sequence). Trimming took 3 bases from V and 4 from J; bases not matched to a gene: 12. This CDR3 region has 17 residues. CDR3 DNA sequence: TGTGCCAGTAGTATTCTCCCGGGAGGGGGCCGAAATCAGCCCCAGCATTTT. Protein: CASSILPGGGRNQPQHF. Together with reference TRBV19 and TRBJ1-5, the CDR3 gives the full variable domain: DGGITQSPKYLFRKEGQNVTLSCEQNLNHDAMYWYRQDPGQGLRLIYYSQIVNDFQKGDIAEGYSVSREKKESFPLTVTSAQKNPTAFYLCASSILPGGGRNQPQHFGDGTRLSIL.

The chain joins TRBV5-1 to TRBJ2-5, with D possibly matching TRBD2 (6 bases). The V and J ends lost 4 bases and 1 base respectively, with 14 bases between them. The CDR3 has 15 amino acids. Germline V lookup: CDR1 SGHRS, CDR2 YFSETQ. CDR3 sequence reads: CASSPGRDSQETQYF. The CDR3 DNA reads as TGCGCCAGCAGCCCGGGCCGGGACTCCCAAGAGACCCAGTACTTC.

CDR3 nucleotides: TGCGCCAGCAGCCAAGATCGGGCGTTCTCTGGGGCCAACGTCCTGACTTTC. Translation: CASSQDRAFSGANVLTF. This rearrangement joins TRBV4-1 to TRBJ2-6; D gene uncertain. Trimming shortened V by 0 bases and J by 0 bases, and 9 bases separated the two germline ends. Germline loops: CDR1 MGHRA, CDR2 YSYEKL. The CDR3 sequence is 17 residues long.

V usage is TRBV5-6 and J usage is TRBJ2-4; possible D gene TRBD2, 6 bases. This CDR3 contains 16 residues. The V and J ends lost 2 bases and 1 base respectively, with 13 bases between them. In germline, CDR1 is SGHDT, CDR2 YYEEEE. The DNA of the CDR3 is TGTGCCAGCAGCTTCGACCTCCGGGGGGCCAAAAACATTCAGTACTTC. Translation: CASSFDLRGAKNIQYF.

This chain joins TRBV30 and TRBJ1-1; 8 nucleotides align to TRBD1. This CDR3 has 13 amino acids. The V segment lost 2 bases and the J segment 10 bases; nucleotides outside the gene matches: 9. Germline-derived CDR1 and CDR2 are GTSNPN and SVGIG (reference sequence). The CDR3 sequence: CAWSIQGAPGAFF. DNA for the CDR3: TGTGCCTGGAGTATTCAGGGGGCCCCTGGAGCTTTCTTT.

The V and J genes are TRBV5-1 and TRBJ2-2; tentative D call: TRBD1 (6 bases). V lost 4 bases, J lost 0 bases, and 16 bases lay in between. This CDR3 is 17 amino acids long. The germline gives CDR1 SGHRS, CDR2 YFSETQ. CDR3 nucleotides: TGCGCCAGCAGCATCTCTACCGGGACATCGAACACCGGGGAGCTGTTTTTT. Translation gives CASSISTGTSNTGELFF.